Given below is one T cell receptor beta chain in context. The germline V gene has CDR1 SGHVS and CDR2 FNYEAQ. The CDR3 length is 15 residues. Trimming removed 1 base from V and 4 bases from J; junction bases left unmatched: 2. This sample was taken from a study of cytomegalovirus exposure and HLA in healthy donors. Across the study: The 120 or so validation repertoires used the same platform as the roughly 620 first-cohort repertoires, a later analysis reported.

Here immunoSEQ multiplex PCR was the method, and the copy in TCRdb shows in-frame clones only, minus some. This sample has some 330,000 clones, with roughly 90% found just once. The donors formed part of the approximately 120-subject validation cohort, distinct from the roughly 700-subject first cohort. The rearrangement joins TRBV7-6 to TRBJ1-1; 11 nucleotides align to TRBD1. The sequence derives from a woman between 18 and 29 years old in good health and CMV-seronegative. Sequenced input: PBMCs. Here the CDR3 reads CASSLGGTGGTEAFF. CDR3 in DNA: TGTGCCAGCAGCTTAGGCGGGACAGGGGGCACTGAAGCTTTCTTT. Looking up the rest from reference TRBV7-6 and TRBJ1-1 gives the full variable domain: GAGVSQSPRYKVTKRGQDVALRCDPISGHVSLYWYRQALGQGPEFLTYFNYEAQQDKSGLPNDRFSAERPEGSISTLTIQRTEQRDSAMYRCASSLGGTGGTEAFFGQGTRLTVV.